These T cell receptor beta chains were read from a single sample in a study of T cell responses to AZD1222 COVID-19 vaccine. Profiled with immunoSEQ multiplex PCR; TCRdb holds only in-frame clones, not every one. The table records tens of thousands of clones, just over 85% of them present only once. The sample was peripheral blood, taken on day 0 of AZD1222 vaccination. The receptors come from an adult in good health. Both conserved end residues are part of each CDR3. Fields, in order: clone size, J gene, V gene, D gene, CDR3 protein, CDR3 DNA. A D gene is named only where the DNA matches it firmly. Expanded clones are given a class, and other clones once, few, many or no size at all.

. | TRBJ2-7 | TRBV5-1 | . | CASSEDAFSSYEQYF | TGCGCCAGCAGCGAGGACGCTTTTAGCTCCTACGAGCAGTACTTC
. | TRBJ2-5 | TRBV24-1 | TRBD1 | CATSDLGTGKQETQYF | TGTGCCACCAGTGACTTAGGGACAGGGAAACAAGAGACCCAGTACTTC
. | TRBJ1-4 | TRBV21-1 | . | CASSKGVGQGRANEKLFF | TGTGCCAGCAGCAAAGGAGTCGGACAGGGAAGGGCTAATGAAAAACTGTTTTTT
few | TRBJ2-1 | TRBV28 | . | CASSATDGVPYNEQFF | TGTGCCAGCAGCGCGACAGACGGGGTGCCCTACAATGAGCAGTTCTTC
. | TRBJ2-1 | TRBV19 | . | CASSIKRALVDEQFF | TGTGCCAGTAGTATTAAGCGGGCCCTCGTGGATGAGCAGTTCTTC
. | TRBJ2-2 | TRBV7-8 | . | CASSFRRDLTGELFF | TGTGCCAGCAGCTTCCGACGAGACCTCACCGGGGAGCTGTTTTTT
. | TRBJ1-1 | TRBV2 | . | CASFLNTEAFF | TGTGCCAGCTTTCTGAACACTGAAGCTTTCTTT
. | TRBJ2-7 | TRBV28 | . | CASTWSRDNSYEQYF | TGTGCCAGCACCTGGTCCCGGGACAACTCCTACGAGCAGTACTTC
few | TRBJ2-7 | TRBV9 | . | CASSTGDSYEQYF | TGTGCCAGCAGCACCGGTGATAGCTACGAGCAGTACTTC
. | TRBJ2-5 | TRBV3-1/TRBV3-2 | . | CASSHPLGVGETQYF | TGTGCCAGCAGCCACCCCCTAGGGGTCGGAGAGACCCAGTACTTC
. | TRBJ1-1 | TRBV6-5 | . | CASYRGVNTEAFF | TGTGCCAGCTACCGGGGCGTGAACACTGAAGCTTTCTTT
. | TRBJ2-2 | TRBV6-5 | . | CASSRTANTGELFF | TGTGCCAGCAGTCGGACCGCGAACACCGGGGAGCTGTTTTTT
. | TRBJ2-1 | TRBV28 | TRBD1 | CASSLAGQGIYEQFF | TGTGCCAGCAGTTTAGCGGGACAGGGAATTTATGAGCAGTTCTTC
. | TRBJ2-6 | TRBV7-2 | . | CASRHLRAPISGANVLTF | TGTGCCAGCAGACATCTCAGGGCCCCGATTTCTGGGGCCAACGTCCTGACTTTC
. | TRBJ2-1 | TRBV24-1 | TRBD2 | CATSEPGTSGRGAYNEQFF | TGTGCCACCAGTGAACCCGGGACTAGCGGGAGAGGGGCCTACAATGAGCAGTTCTTC
once | TRBJ2-7 | TRBV29-1 | . | CSVAGTSSYEQYF | TGCAGCGTTGCGGGGACGAGCTCCTACGAGCAGTACTTC
. | TRBJ2-1 | TRBV4-1 | TRBD2 | CASSRTSGGRNEQFF | TGCGCCAGCAGCCGTACTAGCGGGGGACGCAATGAGCAGTTCTTC
once | TRBJ2-5 | TRBV5-1 | TRBD2 | CASSRLTSGNPETQYF | TGCGCCAGCAGCCGACTTACTAGCGGGAACCCAGAGACCCAGTACTTC
. | TRBJ2-7 | TRBV28 | . | CASSSPGLDEQYF | TGTGCCAGCAGTTCGCCCGGGCTAGACGAGCAGTACTTC
. | TRBJ2-1 | TRBV6-5 | . | CASTGPISSYNEQFF | TGTGCCAGCACCGGGCCCATCAGCTCCTACAATGAGCAGTTCTTC